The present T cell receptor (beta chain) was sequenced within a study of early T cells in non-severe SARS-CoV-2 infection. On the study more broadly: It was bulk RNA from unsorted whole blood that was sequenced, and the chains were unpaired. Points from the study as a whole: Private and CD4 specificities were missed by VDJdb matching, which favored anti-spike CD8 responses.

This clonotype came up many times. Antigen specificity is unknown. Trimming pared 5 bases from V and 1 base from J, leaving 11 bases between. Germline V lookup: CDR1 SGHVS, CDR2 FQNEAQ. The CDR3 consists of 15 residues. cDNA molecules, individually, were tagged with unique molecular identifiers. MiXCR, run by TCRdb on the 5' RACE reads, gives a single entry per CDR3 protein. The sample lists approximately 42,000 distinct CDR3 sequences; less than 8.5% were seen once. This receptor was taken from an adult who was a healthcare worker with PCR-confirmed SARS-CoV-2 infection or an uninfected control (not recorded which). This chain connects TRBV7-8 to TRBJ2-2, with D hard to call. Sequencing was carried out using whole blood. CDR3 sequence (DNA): TGTGCCAGCAGCACCCGACTCCTGAACACCGGGGAGCTGTTTTTT. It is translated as CASSTRLLNTGELFF.